The entry below describes one T cell receptor beta chain. Its antigen is unknown. The data were taken from a study of cytomegalovirus exposure and HLA in healthy donors. The study's findings and limits: Upon later analysis, HLA-associated TCR beta chains proved more clonally expanded than other, equally common chains.

The PCR employed 60 Vbeta primers together with 13 Jbeta primers. Method: immunoSEQ multiplex PCR; TCRdb's copy keeps in-frame clones and lacks some. Of roughly 140,000 clones listed, about 79% were seen once; the top ten hold approximately 2.8%. The receptor was isolated from a male donor in good health and CMV-seronegative. Sequences were obtained from PBMCs.

In DNA, the CDR3 is TGTGCTAGTGGTCCCGGTATGGGACTAGCGGGGGGGACCGGGGAGCTGTTTTTT. Its translation is CASGPGMGLAGGTGELFF. This sequence joins TRBV12-5 and TRBJ2-2; 16 bases match TRBD2. The V segment lost 5 bases and the J segment 5 bases; nucleotides outside the gene matches: 8. CDR3 size: 18 residues. Germline CDR1 reads LGHNT; CDR2 reads FRNRAP.